This TCR beta chain comes out of a study of T cells expressing NK-cell markers (dated by TCRdb to the early 2020s). With respect to the entire study: In sorted CD3+CD56+NKG2C+, CD3+CD56+NKG2C- and CD3+CD56-NKG2C+ T-cell subsets from 7 to 9 donors, TCR beta-chain repertoires were profiled. Among the eight sequenced donors, seven were HCMV-seropositive and one was HCMV-seronegative. Randomly selected healthy volunteers, three men and five women, were used as the eight sequenced donors. Sequencing of the libraries produced 2 x 150 bp reads on Illumina HiSeq 2000/2500, MiSeq or NextSeq.

Note on this clonotype: Its antigen remains undetermined.

From its cysteine to its phenylalanine, the CDR3 spans 15 amino acids. Only the protein sequence is given. Looking up the germline V gene yields CDR1 SGHTA and CDR2 FQGNSA. To determine HCMV serostatus, a commercial ELISA kit was used to detect HCMV-specific IgG in serum. Ficoll density gradient centrifugation was used to isolate peripheral blood mononuclear cells from blood. TCRdb records Illumina HiSeq 2000 as the sequencer. TCR beta cDNA libraries were made by 5'RACE template switching that added a universal primer site and unique molecular identifiers. Priming for cDNA synthesis came from the TCR beta constant segment, and two successive PCR amplification steps followed. Per the source publication's procedure: MIGEC was used to demultiplex reads and group reads by UMI, and MiTCR was used to assemble and quantify clonotypes. To exclude erroneous sequences, only TCR cDNA sequences supported by at least two reads were retained. The tcR package was used for downstream repertoire analysis, and clonotypes were matched between fractions using CDR3 nucleotide sequence together with V segment. Antigen specificity was annotated against VDJdb with VDJmatch, allowing one amino acid substitution in CDR3. Through TCRdb reprocessing, the reads give one entry per CDR3 protein sequence; DNA is omitted. The V and J calls follow TCRdb's processing rather than the paper's. The sample table includes a few hundred thousand distinct CDR3 sequences. The ten biggest clones cover 1.4% of the sample.

The paper's findings and limits, for the study overall: In several donors, the dominant CD3+CD56+NKG2C+ clonotypes were among the top 10 CD8+ clonotypes and accounted for about 1.0-7.0% of CD8+ T cells. Whether the expanded NKG2C-expressing T cell clones were specific for HCMV antigens remained unclear. Those dominant clonotypes were again the most abundant among CD3+CD56-NKG2C+ cells in a few donors, at roughly 28.3-65%.

The rearranged segments are TRBV7-2 and TRBJ2-2; TCRdb picks TRBD2, but there is no DNA to check that call. The TCR was taken from a woman between 50 and 59 years old in good health. Donor details come from another sample of the same person, matched by shared clones. Specimen: blood T cells: a sorted CD56 or NKG2C T cell subset, CD4+ or CD8+ T cells, or bulk PBMC T cells (not recorded which). CDR3 loop: CASSPQMTSTGELFF.